The sequence of this T cell receptor beta chain was determined in a study of OX40 agonist ivuxolimab in advanced cancers. Across the study: Each dose-escalation patient presented with hepatocellular carcinoma, melanoma, renal cell or head and neck cancer.

Clones were read by immunoSEQ multiplex PCR, and TCRdb kept only the in-frame ones, dropping some. This sample has approximately 71,000 clones, with 90% to 95% found just once. This CDR3 contains 13 residues. The ends were cut back, 8 bases at V and 2 bases at J, with 10 bases in the middle. Per germline, CDR1 LNHDA and CDR2 SQIVND (reference sequence). The chain links TRBV19 to TRBJ1-3; D unclear. The specimen was CD4+ or CD8+ T cells sorted from blood, collected in a trial of the OX40 agonist ivuxolimab. The source of this sequence is an adult with an advanced solid tumor such as melanoma, head and neck, liver or kidney cancer. The CDR3, as DNA: TGTGCCAGTGCCCCCGGGCCTGGAAACACCATATATTTT. Translation: CASAPGPGNTIYF.